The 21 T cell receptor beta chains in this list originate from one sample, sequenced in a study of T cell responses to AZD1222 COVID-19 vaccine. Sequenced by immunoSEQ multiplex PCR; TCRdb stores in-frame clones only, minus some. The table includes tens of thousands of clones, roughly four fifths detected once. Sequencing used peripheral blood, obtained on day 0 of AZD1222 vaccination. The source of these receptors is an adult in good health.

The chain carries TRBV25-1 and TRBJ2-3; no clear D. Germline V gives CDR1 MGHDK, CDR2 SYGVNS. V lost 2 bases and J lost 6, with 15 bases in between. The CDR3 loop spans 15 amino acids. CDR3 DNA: TGTGCCAGCAGTGAAGGCAAGACAAATGGGGATACGCAGTATTTT. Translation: CASSEGKTNGDTQYF.

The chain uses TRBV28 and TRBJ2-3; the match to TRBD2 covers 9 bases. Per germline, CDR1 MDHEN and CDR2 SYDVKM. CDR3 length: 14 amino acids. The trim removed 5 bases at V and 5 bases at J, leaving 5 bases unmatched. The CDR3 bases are TGTGCCAGCAGTCTAGCGGGGATTTTAGATACGCAGTATTTT. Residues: CASSLAGILDTQYF.

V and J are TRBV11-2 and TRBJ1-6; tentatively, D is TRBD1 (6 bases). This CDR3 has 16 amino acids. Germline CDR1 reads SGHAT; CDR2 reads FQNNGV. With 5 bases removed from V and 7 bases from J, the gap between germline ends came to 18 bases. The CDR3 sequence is CASSQTGWGKNSPLHF. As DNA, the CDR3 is TGTGCCAGCAGCCAAACAGGGTGGGGAAAGAATTCACCCCTCCACTTT.

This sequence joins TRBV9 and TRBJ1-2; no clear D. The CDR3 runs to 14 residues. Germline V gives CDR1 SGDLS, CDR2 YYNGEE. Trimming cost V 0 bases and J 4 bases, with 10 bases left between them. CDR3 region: CASSVGSDLYGYTF. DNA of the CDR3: TGTGCCAGCAGCGTAGGGTCGGATCTCTATGGCTACACCTTC.

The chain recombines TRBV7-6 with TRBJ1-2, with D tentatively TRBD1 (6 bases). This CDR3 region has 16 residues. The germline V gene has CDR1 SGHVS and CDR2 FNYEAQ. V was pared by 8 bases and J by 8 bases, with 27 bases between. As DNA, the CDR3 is TGTGCCAGCTCCCGGGCTGTCGGGGGGCGCTCAGAAGGCTACACCTTC. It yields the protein CASSRAVGGRSEGYTF.

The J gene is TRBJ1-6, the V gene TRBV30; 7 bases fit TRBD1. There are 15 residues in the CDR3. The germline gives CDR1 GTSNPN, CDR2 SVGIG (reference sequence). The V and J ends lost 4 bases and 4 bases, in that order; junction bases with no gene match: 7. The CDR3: CAWMTGTDYNSPLHF. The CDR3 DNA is TGTGCCTGGATGACCGGGACAGATTATAATTCACCCCTCCACTTT.

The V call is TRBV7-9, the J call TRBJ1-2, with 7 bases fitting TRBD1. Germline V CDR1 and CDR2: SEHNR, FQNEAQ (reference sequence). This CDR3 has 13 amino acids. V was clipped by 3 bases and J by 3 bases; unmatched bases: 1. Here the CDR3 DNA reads TGTGCCAGCAGCTTGGGACAGTACTATGGCTACACCTTC. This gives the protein CASSLGQYYGYTF. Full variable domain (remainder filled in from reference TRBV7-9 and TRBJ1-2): DTGVSQNPRHKITKRGQNVTFRCDPISEHNRLYWYRQTLGQGPEFLTYFQNEAQLEKSRLLSDRFSAERPKGSFSTLEIQRTEQGDSAMYLCASSLGQYYGYTFGSGTRLTVV.

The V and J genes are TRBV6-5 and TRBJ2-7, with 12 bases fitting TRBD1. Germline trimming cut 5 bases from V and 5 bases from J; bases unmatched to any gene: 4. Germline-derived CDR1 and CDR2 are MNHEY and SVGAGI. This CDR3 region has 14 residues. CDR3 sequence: CASSKGQGADEQYF. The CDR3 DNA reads TGTGCCAGCAGTAAGGGACAGGGGGCTGACGAGCAGTACTTC.

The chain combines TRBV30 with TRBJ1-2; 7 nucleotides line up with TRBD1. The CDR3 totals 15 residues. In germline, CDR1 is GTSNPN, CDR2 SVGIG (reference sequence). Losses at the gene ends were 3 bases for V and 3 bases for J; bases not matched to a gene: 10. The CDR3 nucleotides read TGTGCCTGGAGCTTCACCGGGACAGATTACTATGGCTACACCTTC. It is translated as CAWSFTGTDYYGYTF.

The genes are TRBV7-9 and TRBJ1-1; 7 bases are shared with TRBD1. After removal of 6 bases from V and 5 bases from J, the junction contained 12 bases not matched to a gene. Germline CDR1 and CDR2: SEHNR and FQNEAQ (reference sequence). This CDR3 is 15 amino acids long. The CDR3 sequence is CASSSTHRGGTEAFF. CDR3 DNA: TGTGCCAGCAGTTCGACCCACAGGGGAGGGACTGAAGCTTTCTTT.

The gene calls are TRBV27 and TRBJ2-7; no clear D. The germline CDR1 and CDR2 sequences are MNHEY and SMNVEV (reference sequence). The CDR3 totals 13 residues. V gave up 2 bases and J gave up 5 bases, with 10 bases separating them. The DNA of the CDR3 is TGTGCCAGCAGTTTAAGTGCGGCCCACGAGCAGTACTTC. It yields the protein CASSLSAAHEQYF.

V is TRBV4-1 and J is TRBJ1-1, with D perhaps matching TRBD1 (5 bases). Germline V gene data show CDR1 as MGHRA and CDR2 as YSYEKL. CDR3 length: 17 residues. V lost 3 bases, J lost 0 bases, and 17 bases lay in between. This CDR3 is CASSQWEGSAVNTEAFF. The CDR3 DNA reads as TGCGCCAGCAGCCAGTGGGAGGGGTCGGCGGTGAACACTGAAGCTTTCTTT.

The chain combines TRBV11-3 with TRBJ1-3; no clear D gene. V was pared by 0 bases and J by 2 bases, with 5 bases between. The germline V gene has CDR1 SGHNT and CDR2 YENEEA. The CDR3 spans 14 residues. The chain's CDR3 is CASSLEQAGNTIYF. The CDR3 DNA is TGTGCCAGCAGCTTAGAACAAGCTGGAAACACCATATATTTT.

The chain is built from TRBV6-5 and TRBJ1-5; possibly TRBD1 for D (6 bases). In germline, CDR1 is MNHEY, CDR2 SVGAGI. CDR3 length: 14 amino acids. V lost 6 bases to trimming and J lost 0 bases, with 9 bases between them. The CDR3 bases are TGTGCCAGCAGCGGACAGAATAGCAATCAGCCCCAGCATTTT. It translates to CASSGQNSNQPQHF.

The CDR3 nucleotides read TGTGCCAGCAGCATGACAGGGGTTGAGCAGTTCTTC. Its protein is CASSMTGVEQFF. J is TRBJ2-1 and V is TRBV6-5, with 8 nucleotides matching TRBD1. Germline CDR1 MNHEY, CDR2 SVGAGI. This CDR3 has 12 residues. V was clipped by 6 bases and J by 9 bases; unmatched bases: 4.

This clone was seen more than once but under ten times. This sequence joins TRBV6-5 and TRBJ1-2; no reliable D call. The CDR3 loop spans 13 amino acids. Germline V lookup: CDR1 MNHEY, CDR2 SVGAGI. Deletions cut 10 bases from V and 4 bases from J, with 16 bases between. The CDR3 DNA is TGTGCCACCATTTCGGAGGGCATCTATGGCTACACCTTC. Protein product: CATISEGIYGYTF.

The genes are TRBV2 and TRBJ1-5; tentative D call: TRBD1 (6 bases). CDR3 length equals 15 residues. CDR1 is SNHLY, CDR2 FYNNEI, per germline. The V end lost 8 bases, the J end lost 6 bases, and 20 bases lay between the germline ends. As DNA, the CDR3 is TGTGCCAGCCGGGGCCAACGGGGGGCGAGTCAGCCCCAGCATTTT. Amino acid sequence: CASRGQRGASQPQHF.

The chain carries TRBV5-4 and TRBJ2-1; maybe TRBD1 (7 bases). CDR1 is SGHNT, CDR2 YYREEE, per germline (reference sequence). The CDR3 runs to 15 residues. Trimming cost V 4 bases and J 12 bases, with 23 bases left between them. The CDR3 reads CASSGPREQGGAQFF. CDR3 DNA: TGTGCCAGCAGCGGCCCAAGAGAGCAGGGGGGTGCGCAGTTCTTC. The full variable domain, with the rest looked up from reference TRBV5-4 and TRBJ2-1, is ETGVTQSPTHLIKTRGQQVTLRCSSQSGHNTVSWYQQALGQGPQFIFQYYREEENGRGNFPPRFSGLQFPNYSSELNVNALELDDSALYLCASSGPREQGGAQFFGPGTRLTVL.

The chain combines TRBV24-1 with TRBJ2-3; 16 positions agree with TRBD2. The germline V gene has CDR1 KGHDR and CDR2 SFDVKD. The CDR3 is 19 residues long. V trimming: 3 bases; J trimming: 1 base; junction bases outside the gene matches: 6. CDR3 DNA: TGTGCCACCAGTGATCCCGGGACTAGCGGGGGGGGACGCACAGATACGCAGTATTTT. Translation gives CATSDPGTSGGGRTDTQYF.

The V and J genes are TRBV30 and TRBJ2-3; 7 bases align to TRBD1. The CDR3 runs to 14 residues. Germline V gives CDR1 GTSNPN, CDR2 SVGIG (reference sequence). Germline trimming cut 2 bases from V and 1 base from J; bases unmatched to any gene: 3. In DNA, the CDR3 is TGTGCCTGGAGTAGGGGGCCGGGCACAGATACGCAGTATTTT. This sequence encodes CAWSRGPGTDTQYF.

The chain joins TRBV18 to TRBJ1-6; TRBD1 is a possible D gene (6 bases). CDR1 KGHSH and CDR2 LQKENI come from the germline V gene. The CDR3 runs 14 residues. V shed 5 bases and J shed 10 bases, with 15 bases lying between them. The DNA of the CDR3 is TGTGCCAGCTCAACCGGGGGGGCCCAATCACCCCTCCACTTT. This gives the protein CASSTGGAQSPLHF.